This T cell receptor (beta chain) was obtained from a study of identical twins. Findings of the study overall: The presence of invariant MAIT and iNKT cells could partly confound analyses of zero-insertion sequences.

CDR1 SNHLY and CDR2 FYNNEI come from the germline V gene. V lost 6 bases and J lost 3; bases outside the gene matches: 11. The CDR3 is made up of 15 amino acids. This clonotype came up a few times. Its antigen is currently unknown. Template switching created a universal primer site, and the cDNA included unique molecular identifiers. Using its own MiXCR run on the 5' RACE reads, TCRdb lists one record per CDR3 protein. The sample holds hundreds of thousands of distinct CDR3 sequences, around 6% seen once. The specimen was naive T cells sorted from blood. The source is a man between 18 and 29 years old in good health. The rearrangement uses TRBV2 and TRBJ2-7, with 7 bases that match TRBD2. This CDR3 is CASSGFGEGSYEQYF. In DNA form, the CDR3 reads TGTGCCAGCAGCGGTTTCGGGGAGGGAAGCTACGAGCAGTACTTC.